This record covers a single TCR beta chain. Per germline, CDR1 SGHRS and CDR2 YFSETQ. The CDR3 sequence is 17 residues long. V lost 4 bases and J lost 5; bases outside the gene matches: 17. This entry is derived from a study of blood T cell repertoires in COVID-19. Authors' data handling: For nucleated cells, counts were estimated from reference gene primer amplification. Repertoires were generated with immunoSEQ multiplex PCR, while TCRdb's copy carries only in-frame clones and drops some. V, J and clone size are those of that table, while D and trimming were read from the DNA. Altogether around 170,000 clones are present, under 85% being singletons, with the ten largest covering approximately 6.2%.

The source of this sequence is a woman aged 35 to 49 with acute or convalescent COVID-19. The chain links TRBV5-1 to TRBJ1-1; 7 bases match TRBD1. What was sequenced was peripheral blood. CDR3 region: CASSRKVPTGVGTEAFF. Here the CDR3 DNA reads TGCGCCAGCAGCCGCAAGGTGCCTACAGGGGTTGGAACTGAAGCTTTCTTT.